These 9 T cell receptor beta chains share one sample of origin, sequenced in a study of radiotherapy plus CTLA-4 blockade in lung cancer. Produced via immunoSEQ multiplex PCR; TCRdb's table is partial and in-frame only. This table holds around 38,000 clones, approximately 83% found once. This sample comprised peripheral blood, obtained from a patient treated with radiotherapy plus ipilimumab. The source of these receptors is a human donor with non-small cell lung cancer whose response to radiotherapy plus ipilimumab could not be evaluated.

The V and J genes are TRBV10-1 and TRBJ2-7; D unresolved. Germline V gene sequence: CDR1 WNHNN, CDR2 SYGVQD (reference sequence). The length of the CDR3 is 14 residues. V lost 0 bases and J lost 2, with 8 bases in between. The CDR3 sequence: CASSESGRAYEQYF. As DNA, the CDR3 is TGCGCCAGCAGTGAGTCGGGCAGAGCCTACGAGCAGTACTTC.

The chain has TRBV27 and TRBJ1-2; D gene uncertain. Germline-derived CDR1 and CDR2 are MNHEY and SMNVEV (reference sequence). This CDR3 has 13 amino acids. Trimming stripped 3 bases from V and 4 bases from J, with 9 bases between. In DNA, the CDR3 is TGTGCCAGCAGTTTGGGCAGGTTCTATGGCTACACCTTC. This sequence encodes CASSLGRFYGYTF.

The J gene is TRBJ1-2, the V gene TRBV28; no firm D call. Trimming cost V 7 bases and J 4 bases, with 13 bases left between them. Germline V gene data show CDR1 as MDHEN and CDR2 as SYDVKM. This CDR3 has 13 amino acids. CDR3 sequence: CASKRPRVYGYTF. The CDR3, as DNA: TGTGCCAGCAAGCGTCCCCGAGTCTATGGCTACACCTTC.

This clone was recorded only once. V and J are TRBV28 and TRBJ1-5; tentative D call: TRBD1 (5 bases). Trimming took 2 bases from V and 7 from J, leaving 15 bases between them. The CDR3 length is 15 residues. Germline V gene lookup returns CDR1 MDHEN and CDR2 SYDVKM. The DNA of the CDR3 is TGTGCCAGCAGTTTAAAGTCTGCAGGGTACCAGCCCCAGCATTTT. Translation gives CASSLKSAGYQPQHF.

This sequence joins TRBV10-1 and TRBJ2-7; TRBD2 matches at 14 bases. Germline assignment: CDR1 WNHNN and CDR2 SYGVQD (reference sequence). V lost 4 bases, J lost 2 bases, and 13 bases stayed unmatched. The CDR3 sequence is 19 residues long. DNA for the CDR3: TGCGCCAGCAGTGGTAAACCGGGACTAGCGGGAGAAAGCCCCTACGAGCAGTACTTC. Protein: CASSGKPGLAGESPYEQYF.

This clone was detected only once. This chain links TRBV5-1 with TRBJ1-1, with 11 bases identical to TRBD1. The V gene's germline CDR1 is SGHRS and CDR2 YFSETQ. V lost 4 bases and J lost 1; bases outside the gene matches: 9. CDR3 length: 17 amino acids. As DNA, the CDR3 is TGCGCCAGCAGCCCTGGACAGGGGGCGGTTTCGAACACTGAAGCTTTCTTT. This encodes CASSPGQGAVSNTEAFF.

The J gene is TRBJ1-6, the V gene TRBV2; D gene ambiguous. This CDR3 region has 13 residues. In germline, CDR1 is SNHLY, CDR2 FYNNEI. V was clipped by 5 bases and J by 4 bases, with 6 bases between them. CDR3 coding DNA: TGTGCCAGCAGTTCCGGGTATAATTCACCCCTCCACTTT. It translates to CASSSGYNSPLHF.

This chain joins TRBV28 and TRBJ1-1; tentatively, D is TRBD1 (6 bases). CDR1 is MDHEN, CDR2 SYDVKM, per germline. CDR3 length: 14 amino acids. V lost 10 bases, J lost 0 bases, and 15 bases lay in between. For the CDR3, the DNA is TGTGCCAACAGGGATCGGGGGATGAACACTGAAGCTTTCTTT. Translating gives CANRDRGMNTEAFF.

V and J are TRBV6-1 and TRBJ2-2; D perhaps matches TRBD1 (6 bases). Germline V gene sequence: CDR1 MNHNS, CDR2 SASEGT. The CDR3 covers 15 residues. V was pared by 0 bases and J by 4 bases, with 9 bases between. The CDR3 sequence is CASSEAGQSTGELFF. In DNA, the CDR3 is TGTGCCAGCAGTGAAGCCGGACAGAGCACCGGGGAGCTGTTTTTT.